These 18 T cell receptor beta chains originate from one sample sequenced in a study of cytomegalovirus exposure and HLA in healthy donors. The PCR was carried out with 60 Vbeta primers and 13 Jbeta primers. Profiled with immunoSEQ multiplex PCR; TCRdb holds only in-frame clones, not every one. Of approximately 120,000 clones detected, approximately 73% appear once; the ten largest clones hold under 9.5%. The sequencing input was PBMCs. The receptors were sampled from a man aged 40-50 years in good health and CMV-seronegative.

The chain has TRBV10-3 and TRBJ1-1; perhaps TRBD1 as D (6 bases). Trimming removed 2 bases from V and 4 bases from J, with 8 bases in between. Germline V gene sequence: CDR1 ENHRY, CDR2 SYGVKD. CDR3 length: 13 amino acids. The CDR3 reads CAISEKGVTEAFF. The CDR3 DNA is TGTGCCATCAGTGAGAAGGGGGTCACTGAAGCTTTCTTT.

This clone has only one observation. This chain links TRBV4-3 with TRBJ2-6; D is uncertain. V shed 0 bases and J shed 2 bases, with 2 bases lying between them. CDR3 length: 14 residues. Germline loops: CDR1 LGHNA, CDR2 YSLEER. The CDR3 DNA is TGCGCCAGCAGCCAAGATACTGGGGCCAACGTCCTGACTTTC. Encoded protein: CASSQDTGANVLTF.

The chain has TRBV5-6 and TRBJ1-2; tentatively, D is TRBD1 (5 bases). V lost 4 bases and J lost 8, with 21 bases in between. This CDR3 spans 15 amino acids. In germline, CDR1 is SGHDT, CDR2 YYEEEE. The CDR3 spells CASSVGGVREAGYTF. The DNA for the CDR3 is TGTGCCAGCAGCGTTGGCGGGGTCAGGGAGGCCGGCTACACCTTC.

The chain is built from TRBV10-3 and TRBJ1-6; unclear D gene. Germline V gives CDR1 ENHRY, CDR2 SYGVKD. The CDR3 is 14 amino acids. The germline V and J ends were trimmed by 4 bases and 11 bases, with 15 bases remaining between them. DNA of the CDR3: TGTGCCATCAGTGTGGGTGGGAGCAGTCCACCCCTCCACTTT. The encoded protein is CAISVGGSSPPLHF.

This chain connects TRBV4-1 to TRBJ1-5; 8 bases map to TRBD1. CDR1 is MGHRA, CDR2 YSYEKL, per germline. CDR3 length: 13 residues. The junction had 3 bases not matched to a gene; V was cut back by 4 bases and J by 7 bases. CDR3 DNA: TGCGCCAGCAGCCCAGGGGGCTTACAGCCCCAGCATTTT. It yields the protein CASSPGGLQPQHF.

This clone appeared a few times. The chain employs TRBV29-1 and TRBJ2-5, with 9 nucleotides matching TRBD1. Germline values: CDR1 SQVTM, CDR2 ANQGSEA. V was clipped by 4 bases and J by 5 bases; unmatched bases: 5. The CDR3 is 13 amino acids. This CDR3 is CSVVTGGGETQYF. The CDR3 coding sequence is TGCAGCGTTGTCACAGGGGGCGGCGAGACCCAGTACTTC.

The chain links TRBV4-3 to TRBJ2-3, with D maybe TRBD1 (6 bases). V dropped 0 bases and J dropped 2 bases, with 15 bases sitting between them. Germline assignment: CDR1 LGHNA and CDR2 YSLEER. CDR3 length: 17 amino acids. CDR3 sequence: CASSQEFGDTYTDTQYF. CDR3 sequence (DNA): TGCGCCAGCAGCCAAGAGTTTGGGGACACCTACACAGATACGCAGTATTTT.

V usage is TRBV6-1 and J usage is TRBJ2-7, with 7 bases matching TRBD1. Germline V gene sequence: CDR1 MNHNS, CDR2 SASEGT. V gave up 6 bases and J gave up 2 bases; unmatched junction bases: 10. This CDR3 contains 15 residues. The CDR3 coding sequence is TGTGCCAGCAGCACTTATACGGGACAGCCCTACGAGCAGTACTTC. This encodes CASSTYTGQPYEQYF.

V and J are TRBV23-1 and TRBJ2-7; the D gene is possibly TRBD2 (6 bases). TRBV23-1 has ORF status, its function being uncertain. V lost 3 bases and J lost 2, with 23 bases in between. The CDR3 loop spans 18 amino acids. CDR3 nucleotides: TGCGCCAGCAGTCACCCCCGGAGGGGCTATTCATCACCCTACGAGCAGTACTTC. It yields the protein CASSHPRRGYSSPYEQYF.

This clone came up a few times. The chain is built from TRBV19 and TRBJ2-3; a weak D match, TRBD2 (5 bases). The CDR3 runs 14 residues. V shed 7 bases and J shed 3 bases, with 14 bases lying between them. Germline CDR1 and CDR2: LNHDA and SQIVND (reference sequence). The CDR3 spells CASTPEVRTDTQYF. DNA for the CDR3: TGTGCCAGTACCCCGGAGGTCCGGACAGATACGCAGTATTTT. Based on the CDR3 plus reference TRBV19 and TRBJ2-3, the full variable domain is DGGITQSPKYLFRKEGQNVTLSCEQNLNHDAMYWYRQDPGQGLRLIYYSQIVNDFQKGDIAEGYSVSREKKESFPLTVTSAQKNPTAFYLCASTPEVRTDTQYFGPGTRLTVL.

This CDR3 reads CASMAGRGPETQYF. In nucleotides, the CDR3 is TGTGCCAGCATGGCGGGCAGGGGGCCCGAGACCCAGTACTTC. This chain uses TRBV6-1 with TRBJ2-5; TRBD1 matches at 8 bases. Germline-derived CDR1 and CDR2 are MNHNS and SASEGT. J was trimmed by 5 bases and V by 7 bases; bases with no gene match: 9. The CDR3 loop spans 14 amino acids.

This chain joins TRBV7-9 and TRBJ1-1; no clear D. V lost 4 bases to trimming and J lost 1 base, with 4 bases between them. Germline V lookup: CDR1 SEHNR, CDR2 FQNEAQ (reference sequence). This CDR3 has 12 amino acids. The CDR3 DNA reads TGTGCCAGCAGCTCCCGGAACACTGAAGCTTTCTTT. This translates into CASSSRNTEAFF.

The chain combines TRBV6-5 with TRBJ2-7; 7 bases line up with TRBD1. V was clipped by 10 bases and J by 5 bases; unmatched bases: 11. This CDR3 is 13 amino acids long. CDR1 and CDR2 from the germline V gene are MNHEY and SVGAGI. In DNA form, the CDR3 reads TGTGCCACACGAGCAGGGGGTGTTGACGAGCAGTACTTC. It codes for CATRAGGVDEQYF.

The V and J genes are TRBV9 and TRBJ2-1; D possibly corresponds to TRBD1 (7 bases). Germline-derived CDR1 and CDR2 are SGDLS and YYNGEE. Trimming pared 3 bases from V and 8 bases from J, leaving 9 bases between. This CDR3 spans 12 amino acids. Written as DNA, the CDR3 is TGTGCCAGCAGCGCAGGGGGGTATGAGCAGTTCTTC. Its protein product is CASSAGGYEQFF.

The CDR3 DNA reads TGTGCCAGTAGTATAACGACAGGGGACGAGCAGTACTTC. Translated, it gives CASSITTGDEQYF. V is TRBV19 and J is TRBJ2-7, with TRBD1 identical over 8 bases. The CDR3 runs to 13 residues. V gave up 2 bases and J gave up 5 bases; unmatched junction bases: 2. Germline CDR1 LNHDA, CDR2 SQIVND (reference sequence).

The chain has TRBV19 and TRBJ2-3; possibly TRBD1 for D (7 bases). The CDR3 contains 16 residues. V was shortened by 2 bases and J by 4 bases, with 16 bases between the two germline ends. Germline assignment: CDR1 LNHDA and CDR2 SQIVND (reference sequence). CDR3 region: CASSISTGEDPDTQYF. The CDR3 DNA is TGTGCCAGTAGTATAAGTACAGGGGAGGATCCAGATACGCAGTATTTT.

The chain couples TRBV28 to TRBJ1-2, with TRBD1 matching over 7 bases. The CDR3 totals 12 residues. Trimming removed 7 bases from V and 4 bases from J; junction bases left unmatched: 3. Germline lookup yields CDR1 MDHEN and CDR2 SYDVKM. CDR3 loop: CASMTGPYGYTF. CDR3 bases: TGTGCCAGCATGACAGGGCCCTATGGCTACACCTTC.

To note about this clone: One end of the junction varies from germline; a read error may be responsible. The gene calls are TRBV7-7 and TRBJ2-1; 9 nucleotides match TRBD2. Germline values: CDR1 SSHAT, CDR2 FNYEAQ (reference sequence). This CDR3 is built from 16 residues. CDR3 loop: CASSLVPSGDPREQFF. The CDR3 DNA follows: TGTGCTAGCAGCTTAGTGCCTAGCGGGGATCCGCGGGAGCAGTTCTTC.